This T cell receptor (beta chain) was sequenced for a study of cytomegalovirus exposure and HLA in healthy donors. On this clone itself: The antigen is undetermined.

Germline-derived CDR1 and CDR2 are LNHDA and SQIVND (reference sequence). The V end was cut by 6 bases, the J end by 9 bases, with 15 bases between. This CDR3 is 13 amino acids long. Points from the study as a whole: It was shown in a later analysis that HLA-associated TCR beta chains were more clonally expanded than other, equally common chains. Sequencing had likely introduced a cluster of highly shared sequence variants as an artifact.

Primers included in the PCR were 60 Vbeta and 13 Jbeta primers. Assay used: immunoSEQ multiplex PCR; TCRdb lists only in-frame clones, some missing. The repertoire has approximately 140,000 clones, 75% to 85% of them found once; the top ten carry approximately 3%. The TCR comes from a female donor in good health and CMV-seronegative. The sample was PBMCs. This chain links TRBV19 with TRBJ2-1; the D gene is possibly TRBD1 (6 bases). The CDR3 here is CASSTQGPFEQFF. CDR3 bases: TGTGCCAGTAGCACCCAGGGGCCTTTTGAGCAGTTCTTC.